This paragraph reports one TCR beta chain. Its antigen is still unknown. No much larger clonotype is one base removed from it; base qualities were not supplied. Using the deep immunoSEQ assay, TCR CDR3 regions were amplified from genomic DNA by multiplex PCR. Extracted genomic DNA from each cell subset was spread evenly across all wells of several immunoSEQ 96-well plates, with each plate serving as a replicate. For unsorted PBMC, 250 to 350 ng genomic DNA, equal to about 29,000 T cell genomes, was loaded into each replicate PCR. Genomic DNA from unsorted PBMC was sequenced over ten immunoSEQ deep assay plates. Purified libraries were measured with a Qubit 3.0 fluorometer, size-checked on a Bioanalyzer 2100, and measured again with the KAPA Library Quantification kit. Each immunoSEQ 96-well plate was sequenced on its own single-read 150-cycle Illumina NextSeq 550 flow cell. For the original study's pipeline: Because only junctional sequences without quality scores were contained in the immunoSEQ output, filtering matching that applied to full-length reads could not be performed. To assign V/J genes and CDR3, sequences were annotated using PyIR, a Python wrapper for IgBLAST v1.9, with IMGT germline references. Any read was removed if the V/J assignment was weak (E-value above 1e-6), the CDR3 was missing, or the read contained stop codons, out-of-frame junctions, or ambiguous translated residues. V3J clonotypes were defined as sequences sharing the same inferred V gene, J gene, and CDR3 amino acid sequence. Percentage overlap between repertoires was calculated by dividing the number of shared unique clonotypes by the size of the smaller repertoire. RTK rarefaction, the Chao1 estimator, and Recon v2.1 estimates of unobserved clonotypes were used to assess repertoire richness. TCRdb provides this immuneACCESS table in a form limited to in-frame rearrangements. Some clones are lacking; in checked studies, under half of them reflect an unresolved V gene, and why the rest are absent is not known. V, J and clone size were drawn from that table, and D and trimming were deduced from the DNA. The sample yields about 460,000 clones; approximately 71% were counted once. Of the sample, 9.5% to 15% is held by the ten largest clones.

From cysteine to phenylalanine, the CDR3 is 15 amino acids long. Only the CDR3 DNA stays, 45 bases, in frame from base 1. Unmatched junction bases come to 1, with V trimmed by 1 base and J by 5 bases. CDR1 and CDR2 are read off the germline V gene as LGHNA and YNFKEQ. This record comes from a study of shared clonotypes between healthy human individuals (dated by TCRdb to 2018 to 2021). About the investigation overall: A couple of women and a few men aged 18 to 49 years were included in the cohort. Blood TCR repertoires of 5 or 6 healthy adults were deeply sequenced to estimate repertoire size and the extent of clonotype sharing between individuals. Libraries were prepared and TCR repertoires were sequenced by different laboratories using diverse techniques, in order to increase sequencing depth and limit assay-specific biases. Each donor's leukapheresis produced roughly between about 0.85 and 10 billion PBMCs. General study outcomes and caveats: Because the study included a small number of donors, the genetic and exposure-history diversity represented was limited. Sampling was restricted to blood, and TCR repertoires in tissue are likely to differ from TCR repertoires in blood. Pairwise subsampling indicated that sequencing depth was expected to affect the degree of clonotype sharing among donors.

The donors were healthy, HIV-negative adults who had no recently reported acute infections or vaccinations. Only Caucasian adults living in Nashville, Tennessee, USA were represented among the donors. For unsorted samples, around 85 million PBMCs were counted, and genomic DNA was extracted using the QIAamp DNA Blood Mini kit. After blood collection by leukapheresis, PBMCs were isolated using Ficoll-Histopaque density gradient centrifugation and then cryopreserved in the vapor phase of liquid nitrogen. The sequence came from a woman between 35 and 50 years old in good health. Some clones in this sample may be carry-over from other donors' samples. This sequence uses TRBV4-2 and TRBJ2-1; 11 nucleotides in the junction match TRBD2. The sample was PBMCs. The bases are TGTGCCAGCAGCCAAGCGACTAGCGGGGACAATGAGCAGTTCTTC. Its translation is CASSQATSGDNEQFF.